The rows below give T cell receptor beta chains drawn from one sample of a study of PD-L1 blockade in urothelial cancer. Libraries were prepared by immunoSEQ multiplex PCR; TCRdb keeps only in-frame clonotypes and omits some of them. The sample includes some 80,000 clones, around 90% seen only once; the top ten take 4.5% to 7%. The specimen was PBMCs, collected around atezolizumab (anti-PD-L1) treatment. These receptors originate from a woman in her seventies with urothelial cancer. CDR3s include the opening cysteine and the closing phenylalanine or tryptophan. Some rows mark clone size as missing; the rest say once, few, many or name a class of expanded clone.

J: TRBJ2-3; size: NA; V: TRBV18; CDR3: CASSPGVRADTQYF
J: TRBJ1-5; size: NA; V: TRBV2; CDR3: CASTGTGGHQPQHF
J: TRBJ1-1; size: few; V: TRBV2; CDR3: CASTGLPNTEAFF
J: TRBJ2-7; size: NA; V: TRBV4-3; CDR3: CASSLGQASSYEQYF
J: TRBJ1-6; size: few; V: TRBV30; CDR3: CAWTETEYNSPLHF
J: TRBJ2-7; size: NA; V: TRBV25-1; CDR3: CASSPGGSYEQYF
J: TRBJ1-6; size: NA; V: TRBV5-1; CDR3: CASRCPPQGFCYNSPLHF
J: TRBJ1-1; size: NA; V: TRBV14; CDR3: CASSQNPGGTEAFF
J: TRBJ1-5; size: NA; V: TRBV2; CDR3: CASGRQGELFQPQHF
J: TRBJ2-1; size: NA; V: TRBV27; CDR3: CASSWALHNEQFF
J: TRBJ2-1; size: few; V: TRBV5-1; CDR3: CASSLSTGGGGYNEQFF
J: TRBJ2-1; size: NA; V: TRBV2; CDR3: CASRLDRGNEQFF
J: TRBJ2-7; size: NA; V: TRBV7-6; CDR3: CASSLLDLVSGSGEQYF
J: TRBJ2-3; size: NA; V: TRBV13; CDR3: CASSLVGPNTDTQYF
J: TRBJ1-5; size: NA; V: TRBV27; CDR3: CASSPQVHLTDSNQPQHF